The rows below give T cell receptor beta chains drawn from one sample of a study of control samples from healthy donors and cancer patients. The data were produced by immunoSEQ multiplex PCR, yet TCRdb's version contains in-frame clones alone and is incomplete. The sample shows 120,000 or so clones, about 95% of them seen only once. The sample comprised blood. These receptor sequences come from a man aged 30 to 39 in good health. Each CDR3 is given with its conserved first and last residue. D genes are given only for firm matches. Only part of the rows carry a size: once, few, many, or a class if the clone is expanded.

>once|TRBJ1-2|.|TRBV30
CAWSVNVNYGYTF
TGTGCCTGGAGTGTTAACGTGAACTATGGCTACACCTTC
>.|TRBJ1-6|TRBD1|TRBV19
CASREQGANRSPLHF
TGTGCCAGTAGGGAACAGGGGGCGAATCGTTCACCCCTCCACTTT
>once|TRBJ2-7|.|TRBV7-9
CASSTPATRQGWYEQYF
TGTGCCAGCAGCACCCCCGCGACGAGGCAGGGGTGGTACGAGCAGTACTTC
>.|TRBJ2-3|.|TRBV3-1/TRBV3-2
CASSQVSGGPSSAQYF
TGTGCCAGCAGCCAAGTGAGTGGGGGGCCTAGTAGTGCGCAGTATTTT
>.|TRBJ2-1|.|TRBV13
CASSSGASAEVSYNEQFF
TGTGCCAGCAGCTCCGGCGCTAGCGCGGAGGTATCCTACAATGAGCAGTTCTTC
>.|TRBJ1-1|.|TRBV5-1
CASSVWPTNTEAFF
TGCGCCAGCTCCGTTTGGCCAACGAACACTGAAGCTTTCTTT
>.|TRBJ1-2|.|TRBV6-5
CASRLQGFGGYTF
TGTGCCAGCAGACTACAGGGATTCGGTGGCTACACCTTC
>.|TRBJ1-6|TRBD1|TRBV20-1
CSASAGGEDSPLHF
TGCAGTGCTAGTGCAGGGGGCGAGGATTCACCCCTCCACTTT
>.|TRBJ1-3|TRBD1|TRBV11-2
CASSSLGQGEGNTIYF
TGTGCCAGCAGCTCATTGGGACAGGGAGAGGGAAACACCATATATTTT
>.|TRBJ1-3|.|TRBV4-3
CASSQSRGNTIYF
TGCGCCAGCAGCCAATCCAGGGGAAACACCATATATTTT
>.|TRBJ2-6|.|TRBV4-3
CASSQERNSGANVLTF
TGCGCCAGCAGCCAAGAAAGAAACTCTGGGGCCAACGTCCTGACTTTC
>.|TRBJ2-7|TRBD1|TRBV12-5
CASGLGQGVYEQYF
TGTGCTAGTGGTTTGGGACAGGGGGTTTACGAGCAGTACTTC
>.|TRBJ1-3|.|TRBV6-1
CASSESGVSSGNTIYF
TGTGCCAGCAGTGAATCTGGCGTCAGCTCTGGAAACACCATATATTTT
>.|TRBJ2-3|.|TRBV7-2
CASSSGVRGSLTDTQYF
TGTGCCAGCAGCTCGGGGGTTAGGGGTTCCCTCACAGATACGCAGTATTTT
>.|TRBJ2-3|.|TRBV7-9
CASRSGVDTQYF
TGTGCCAGCAGATCGGGGGTAGATACGCAGTATTTT